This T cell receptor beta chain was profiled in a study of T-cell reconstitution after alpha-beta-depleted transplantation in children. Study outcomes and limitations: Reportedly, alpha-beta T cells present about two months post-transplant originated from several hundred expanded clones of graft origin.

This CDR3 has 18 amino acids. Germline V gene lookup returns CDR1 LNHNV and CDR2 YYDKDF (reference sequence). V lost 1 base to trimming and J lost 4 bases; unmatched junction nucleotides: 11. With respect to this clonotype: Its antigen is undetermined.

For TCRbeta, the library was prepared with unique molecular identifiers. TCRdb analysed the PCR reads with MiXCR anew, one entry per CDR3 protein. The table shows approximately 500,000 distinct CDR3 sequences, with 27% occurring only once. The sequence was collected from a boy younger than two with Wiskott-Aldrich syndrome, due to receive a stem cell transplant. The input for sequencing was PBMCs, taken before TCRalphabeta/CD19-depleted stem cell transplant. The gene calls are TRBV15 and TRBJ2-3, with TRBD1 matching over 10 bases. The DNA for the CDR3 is TGTGCCACCAGCAGAGTCCCCGGACAGGGGGAAGCGGCAGATACGCAGTATTTT. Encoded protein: CATSRVPGQGEAADTQYF.